This entry lists 6 T cell receptor beta chains sequenced from one sample in a study of control samples from healthy donors and cancer patients. Measured with immunoSEQ multiplex PCR; TCRdb has only the in-frame clones, and not every one. The sample contains over 100,000 clones, roughly 89% of which appear only once. What was sequenced was blood. The receptors were sampled from a woman aged 45-59 years in good health.

The chain links TRBV5-5 to TRBJ2-7, with 10 bases aligning to TRBD1. With 4 bases clipped from V and 7 bases from J, the junction kept 8 bases outside the gene matches. From germline, CDR1 is SGHKS and CDR2 YYEKEE (reference sequence). The CDR3 runs to 14 residues. The CDR3 is CASSPGTGEREQYF. CDR3 coding DNA: TGTGCCAGCAGCCCCGGGACAGGGGAGAGGGAGCAGTACTTC.

The chain joins TRBV6-5 to TRBJ1-1; 7 nucleotides agree with TRBD1. Losses at the gene ends were 6 bases for V and 1 base for J; bases not matched to a gene: 5. Germline values: CDR1 MNHEY, CDR2 SVGAGI. The CDR3 length is 14 residues. The CDR3 region is CASRYRGTNTEAFF. DNA for the CDR3: TGTGCCAGCAGGTACAGGGGCACGAACACTGAAGCTTTCTTT.

The chain is built from TRBV20-1 and TRBJ1-2, with D uncertain. V shed 3 bases and J shed 10 bases, with 21 bases lying between them. The CDR3 is made up of 14 amino acids. Germline V lookup: CDR1 DFQATT, CDR2 SNEGSKA (reference sequence). The CDR3 region is CSASDLGRFDFYTF. For the CDR3, the DNA is TGCAGTGCTAGTGATTTGGGAAGATTTGACTTCTACACCTTC.

The chain uses TRBV5-8 and TRBJ2-3; 8 bases agree with TRBD2. J lost 5 bases, V lost 3 bases, and 8 bases had no gene match. The CDR3 is 15 amino acids. Germline assignment: CDR1 SGHTS and CDR2 YDEGEE. Here the CDR3 DNA reads TGTGCCAGCAGCTCAGGCGGGAGGCCAGTAGATACGCAGTATTTT. Translation gives CASSSGGRPVDTQYF.

This chain connects TRBV2 to TRBJ2-2, with TRBD2 matching over 14 bases. CDR1 and CDR2 (germline): SNHLY, FYNNEI. There are 15 residues in the CDR3. V lost 6 bases, J lost 7 bases, and 4 bases stayed unmatched. CDR3 residues: CASRGLAGVSGELFF. The CDR3, as DNA: TGTGCCAGCAGGGGACTAGCGGGAGTAAGCGGGGAGCTGTTTTTT.

The chain links TRBV24-1 to TRBJ2-1, with D unresolved. CDR1 KGHDR and CDR2 SFDVKD come from the germline V gene. V gave up 3 bases and J gave up 5 bases, with 10 bases separating them. This CDR3 has 14 residues. CDR3 residues: CATSDRTDDNEQFF. In DNA, the CDR3 is TGTGCCACCAGTGATCGGACGGATGACAATGAGCAGTTCTTC.